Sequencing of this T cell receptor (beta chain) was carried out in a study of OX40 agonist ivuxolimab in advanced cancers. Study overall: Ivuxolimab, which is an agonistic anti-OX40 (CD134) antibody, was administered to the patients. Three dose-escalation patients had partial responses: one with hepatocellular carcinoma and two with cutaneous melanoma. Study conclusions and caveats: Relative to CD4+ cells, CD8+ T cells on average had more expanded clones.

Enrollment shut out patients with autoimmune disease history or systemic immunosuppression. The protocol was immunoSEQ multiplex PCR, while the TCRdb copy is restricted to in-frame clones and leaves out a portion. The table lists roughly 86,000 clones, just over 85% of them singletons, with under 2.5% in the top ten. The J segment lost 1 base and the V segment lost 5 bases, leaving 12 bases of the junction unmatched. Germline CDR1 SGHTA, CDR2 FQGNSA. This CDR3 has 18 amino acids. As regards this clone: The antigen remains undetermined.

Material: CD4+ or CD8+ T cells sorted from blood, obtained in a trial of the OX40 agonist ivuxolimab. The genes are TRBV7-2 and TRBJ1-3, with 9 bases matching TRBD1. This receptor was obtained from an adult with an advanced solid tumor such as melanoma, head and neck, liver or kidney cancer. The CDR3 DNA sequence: TGTGCCAGCAGCCGGACAGGGGTCCGGAGCGGTTCTGGAAACACCATATATTTT. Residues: CASSRTGVRSGSGNTIYF.